Listed below are T cell receptor beta chains from one sample, sequenced in a study of blood T cell repertoires in COVID-19. The method was immunoSEQ multiplex PCR; TCRdb's version includes in-frame clones alone and lacks a portion of them. The data contain 300,000 to 450,000 clones, approximately 89% of them singletons. Sequencing input: PBMCs or T cells enriched from blood (not recorded which). The receptors originated from a man in his forties or fifties in a cohort exposed to, infected with or recovered from COVID-19 (not recorded which). Each CDR3 is given with its conserved first and last residue. The D gene is left open where the match is weak. Clone size is stated in some rows and not others, as once, few, many or a class when expanded.

j_call d_call v_call clone_size cdr3_aa cdr3_nt
TRBJ2-3 TRBD1 TRBV10-3 NA CAMAQGARADTQYF TGTGCCATGGCACAGGGGGCGCGCGCAGATACGCAGTATTTT
TRBJ2-6 TRBD1 TRBV5-6 once CASSFWTGTGANVLTF TGTGCCAGCAGCTTCTGGACAGGGACCGGGGCCAACGTCCTGACTTTC
TRBJ2-6 TRBD1 TRBV3-1/TRBV3-2 once CASSQEKGASGGANVLTF TGTGCCAGCAGCCAAGAGAAGGGGGCCAGTGGAGGGGCCAACGTCCTGACTTTC
TRBJ1-2 NA TRBV5-4 NA CASSSGTKKSNYGYTF TGTGCCAGCAGCTCCGGGACAAAAAAATCGAACTATGGCTACACCTTC
TRBJ2-7 NA TRBV27 NA CASSLLASSYEQYF TGTGCCAGCAGTTTATTAGCCAGCTCCTACGAGCAGTACTTC
TRBJ2-3 TRBD2 TRBV3-1/TRBV3-2 NA CASSQDSVLAGVIGTDTQYF TGTGCCAGCAGCCAAGATAGCGTGTTAGCGGGAGTTATAGGCACAGATACGCAGTATTTT
TRBJ2-5 NA TRBV7-8 NA CASSPSRAQYF TGTGCCAGCAGCCCAAGTCGGGCCCAGTACTTC
TRBJ2-5 TRBD1 TRBV7-3 NA CASSPGQGETQYF TGTGCCAGCAGCCCGGGACAGGGAGAGACCCAGTACTTC
TRBJ1-5 NA TRBV3-1/TRBV3-2 NA CASSLQGNQPQHF TGTGCCAGCAGCCTACAGGGAAATCAGCCCCAGCATTTT
TRBJ1-5 NA TRBV19 NA CASSIIQGSNQPQHF TGTGCCAGTAGTATAATACAGGGAAGCAATCAGCCCCAGCATTTT
TRBJ2-7 NA TRBV27 NA CASSLSRGYEQYF TGTGCCAGCAGTTTATCCAGGGGATACGAGCAGTACTTC
TRBJ2-2 TRBD2 TRBV7-6 NA CASSTTSGRGTGELFF TGTGCCAGCAGCACAACTAGCGGGAGGGGAACCGGGGAGCTGTTTTTT
TRBJ1-5 NA TRBV28 NA CASSLEGVHQPQHF TGTGCCAGCAGTTTAGAAGGAGTTCATCAGCCCCAGCATTTT
TRBJ1-4 NA TRBV10-3 few CAISERQGGEKLFF TGTGCCATCAGTGAACGGCAAGGAGGGGAAAAACTGTTTTTT
TRBJ2-1 TRBD2 TRBV19 NA CASNTNGLAYNEQFF TGTGCCAGTAACACCAACGGACTAGCGTACAATGAGCAGTTCTTC
TRBJ1-5 NA TRBV19 NA CASSISGVGWNQPQHF TGTGCCAGTAGTATATCCGGGGTAGGGTGGAATCAGCCCCAGCATTTT
TRBJ1-6 TRBD1 TRBV5-4 NA CASSLAGTGNSPLHF TGTGCCAGCAGCTTGGCGGGGACAGGGAATTCACCCCTCCACTTT
TRBJ2-7 TRBD1 TRBV7-2 few CASSLVWQGAYEQYF TGTGCCAGCAGCTTAGTTTGGCAGGGGGCTTACGAGCAGTACTTC
TRBJ2-7 TRBD2 TRBV7-2 NA CASSRTSGIYEQYF TGTGCCAGCAGTAGGACTAGCGGGATCTACGAGCAGTACTTC
TRBJ2-3 NA TRBV19 NA CASSQDRTSTDTQYF TGTGCCAGTAGTCAAGACAGGACTAGCACAGATACGCAGTATTTT
TRBJ2-3 NA TRBV19 NA CASSIAGNTDTQYF TGTGCCAGTAGTATAGCGGGAAACACAGATACGCAGTATTTT
TRBJ1-1 NA TRBV9 few CASSVDGGRLNTEAFF TGTGCCAGCAGCGTAGATGGCGGGCGATTGAACACTGAAGCTTTCTTT
TRBJ2-1 NA TRBV18 NA CASSPIAPSASNEQFF TGTGCCAGCTCACCGATCGCGCCTAGCGCGAGCAATGAGCAGTTCTTC
TRBJ2-2 NA TRBV6-5 few CASSYSRRTNTGELFF TGTGCCAGCAGTTATTCTCGGCGGACGAACACCGGGGAGCTGTTTTTT
TRBJ1-6 NA TRBV19 NA CASTQRPLGGSDSPLHF TGTGCCAGTACCCAAAGACCTTTGGGGGGGTCTGATTCACCCCTCCACTTT
TRBJ2-7 TRBD1 TRBV5-1 NA CASRVITGVDYEQYF TGCGCCAGCAGGGTGATAACAGGGGTGGACTACGAGCAGTACTTC
TRBJ2-7 TRBD2 TRBV27 NA CASSFGAGEGQQYF TGTGCCAGCAGTTTCGGAGCGGGAGAGGGGCAGCAGTACTTC
TRBJ1-6 TRBD1 TRBV18 NA CASARQGNSPLHF TGTGCCAGCGCACGACAGGGGAATTCACCCCTCCACTTT
TRBJ1-4 NA TRBV6-5 NA CASRTRRQNEKLFF TGTGCCAGCAGAACTCGACGACAGAATGAAAAACTGTTTTTT
TRBJ2-1 NA TRBV7-9 NA CASSLNSGPWDEQFF TGTGCCAGCAGCTTAAATAGCGGCCCCTGGGATGAGCAGTTCTTC
TRBJ1-4 NA TRBV7-9 NA CASRRGNEKLFF TGTGCCAGCAGGAGGGGGAATGAAAAACTGTTTTTT
TRBJ2-5 NA TRBV5-1 NA CASSLGLEGRGVETQYF TGCGCCAGCAGCTTGGGCTTGGAGGGCCGGGGCGTCGAGACCCAGTACTTC
TRBJ1-6 TRBD1 TRBV27 NA CASSLEPPGTVNSPLHF TGTGCCAGCAGTTTGGAGCCGCCTGGGACAGTAAATTCACCCCTCCACTTT
TRBJ2-7 TRBD2 TRBV3-1/TRBV3-2 NA CASSQGAQRESNEQYF TGTGCCAGCAGCCAAGGGGCCCAGCGGGAGTCCAACGAGCAGTACTTC
TRBJ1-2 NA TRBV5-1 few CASSLTGPLQVNYGYTF TGCGCCAGCAGCTTGACAGGGCCTCTCCAAGTAAACTATGGCTACACCTTC
TRBJ2-2 NA TRBV28 NA CASSSTDQQGFVFIGELFF TGTGCCAGCAGTTCGACCGATCAACAGGGATTCGTATTTATCGGGGAGCTGTTTTTT
TRBJ2-7 NA TRBV28 NA CASRTSGAGLNYEQYF TGTGCCAGCAGAACCTCAGGGGCCGGGCTGAACTACGAGCAGTACTTC
TRBJ1-1 NA TRBV28 few CASSYQGNTEAFF TGTGCCAGCAGTTATCAGGGGAACACTGAAGCTTTCTTT
TRBJ1-5 TRBD1 TRBV7-6 NA CASSLGTGHQPQHF TGTGCCAGCAGCTTAGGGACAGGGCATCAGCCCCAGCATTTT